The table lists the clone carrying this TCR beta chain with many counts. This record comes from a study of breast tumors, draining lymph nodes, adjacent tissues. Using its own MiXCR run on the multiplex PCR reads, TCRdb lists one record per CDR3 protein. The data show fewer than 300,000 distinct CDR3 sequences, with roughly 32% seen just once and around 1.4% held by the top ten. Trimming removed 0 bases at V and 6 bases at J, with 12 bases between. The length of the CDR3 is 15 residues. Germline V CDR1 and CDR2: SGDLS, YYNGEE. Breast cancer patients provided tissue from their axillary draining lymph nodes.

This chain uses TRBV9 with TRBJ2-2, with unresolved D. Sequences were obtained from axillary lymph node tissue. This clonotype was sampled from a female donor with breast cancer. Some clones in this sample may be carry-over from other donors' samples. In DNA, the CDR3 is TGTGCCAGCAGCGTAGACATAGGTCTTCCCGGGGAGCTGTTTTTT. Its protein is CASSVDIGLPGELFF.